The following is a T cell receptor beta chain sequence with its context. This sample was taken from a study of blood T cell repertoires in COVID-19. Germline CDR1 SEHNR, CDR2 FQNEAQ (reference sequence). The CDR3 loop spans 14 amino acids. Trimming shortened V by 5 bases and J by 0 bases, and 11 bases separated the two germline ends. The method was immunoSEQ multiplex PCR; TCRdb's version includes in-frame clones alone and lacks a portion of them. The sample shows 80,000 to 100,000 clones, less than 85% of them seen only once. Sample: peripheral blood. V is TRBV7-9 and J is TRBJ2-7; D is uncertain. The receptor's source is a man over 45 who had recovered from COVID-19. CDR3 sequence reads: CASSHSGGSYEQYF. The CDR3 coding sequence is TGTGCCAGCAGCCATTCCGGTGGCTCCTACGAGCAGTACTTC. The variable domain in full, with the rest retrieved from reference TRBV7-9 and TRBJ2-7, is DTGVSQNPRHKITKRGQNVTFRCDPISEHNRLYWYRQTLGQGPEFLTYFQNEAQLEKSRLLSDRFSAERPKGSFSTLEIQRTEQGDSAMYLCASSHSGGSYEQYFGPGTRLTVT.